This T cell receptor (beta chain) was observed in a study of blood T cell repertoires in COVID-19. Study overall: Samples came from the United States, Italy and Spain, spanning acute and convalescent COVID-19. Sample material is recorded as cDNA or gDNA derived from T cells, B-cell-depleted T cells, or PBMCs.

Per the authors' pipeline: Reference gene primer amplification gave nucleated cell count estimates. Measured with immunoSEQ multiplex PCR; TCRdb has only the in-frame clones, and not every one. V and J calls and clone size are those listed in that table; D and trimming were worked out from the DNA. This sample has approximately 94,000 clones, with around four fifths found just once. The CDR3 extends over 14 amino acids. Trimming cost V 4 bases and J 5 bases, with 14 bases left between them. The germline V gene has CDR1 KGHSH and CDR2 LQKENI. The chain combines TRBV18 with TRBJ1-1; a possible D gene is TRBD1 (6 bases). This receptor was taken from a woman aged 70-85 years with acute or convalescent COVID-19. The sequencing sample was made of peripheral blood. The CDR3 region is CASSREQGGTEAFF. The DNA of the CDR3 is TGTGCCAGCTCACGGGAACAGGGAGGGACTGAAGCTTTCTTT.